A selection of T cell receptor beta chains follows, all from one sample in a study of blood T cells in healthy people across ages. TCRdb reprocessed the 5' RACE reads with MiXCR, giving one entry per CDR3 protein. Found here are about 780,000 distinct CDR3 sequences, more than 35% of them singletons; the top ten hold about a sixth. The sequenced material came from blood. The source is an older man in good health. Both conserved end residues are part of each CDR3. The order of the fields is V gene, clone size, D gene, J gene, CDR3 DNA, CDR3 protein. D genes are given only for firm matches. A row's size may be missing; if present it is once, few, many or a size class.

V: TRBV3-1; size: .; D: TRBD1; J: TRBJ1-2; DNA: TGTGCCAGCAGCCCTCAGGGGGATGGCTACACCTTC; CDR3: CASSPQGDGYTF
V: TRBV7-9; size: few; D: .; J: TRBJ2-1; DNA: TGTGCCAGCAGCCCCACCCCCAATGAGCAGTTCTTC; CDR3: CASSPTPNEQFF
V: TRBV9; size: .; D: TRBD1; J: TRBJ1-6; DNA: TGTGCCAGCAGCGCCGGGACAGAGAATTCACCCCTCCACTTT; CDR3: CASSAGTENSPLHF
V: TRBV20-1; size: few; D: TRBD1; J: TRBJ2-7; DNA: TGCAGTGCGCACAGGGGTTCCGAGCAGTACTTC; CDR3: CSAHRGSEQYF
V: TRBV28; size: .; D: TRBD1; J: TRBJ2-3; DNA: TGTGCCAGCAGCCAAGGGGGCCCCGGAGATACGCAGTATTTT; CDR3: CASSQGGPGDTQYF
V: TRBV20-1; size: few; D: TRBD1; J: TRBJ1-1; DNA: TGCAGTGCTCCGAATCGGGGGGGATGGGACAGGTCCGGTGAAGCTTTCTTT; CDR3: CSAPNRGGWDRSGEAFF
V: TRBV7-9; size: .; D: .; J: TRBJ2-5; DNA: TGTGCCAGCAGTACACGTTCTTTCGGGGATCCTGCCGGGGACCAGTACTTC; CDR3: CASSTRSFGDPAGDQYF
V: TRBV7-2; size: .; D: .; J: TRBJ1-2; DNA: TGTGCCAGCAGCTTAGAATCGGGTGGGCTCTATGGCTACACCTTC; CDR3: CASSLESGGLYGYTF
V: TRBV15; size: few; D: .; J: TRBJ2-1; DNA: TGTGCCACCAGCAGAGCAGTCGGCTCCGAAATCGTCGATGAGCAGTTCTTC; CDR3: CATSRAVGSEIVDEQFF
V: TRBV15; size: .; D: TRBD1; J: TRBJ1-1; DNA: TGTGCCACCAGCAGAGATCTCAGGGGGGCTGAAGCTTTCTTT; CDR3: CATSRDLRGAEAFF
V: TRBV24-1; size: few; D: TRBD2; J: TRBJ2-5; DNA: TGTGCCACCAGTGACCGCGGGCCGCGGGAGGAGACCCAGTACTTC; CDR3: CATSDRGPREETQYF
V: TRBV4-3; size: .; D: TRBD2; J: TRBJ2-1; DNA: TGCGCCAGCAGCCAAGAGCCAGCGGGGAACTACAATGAGCAGTTCTTC; CDR3: CASSQEPAGNYNEQFF
V: TRBV7-3; size: .; D: TRBD2; J: TRBJ2-5; DNA: TGTGCCAGCAGTCCCGCCGGGGGAGGGCAGGTGACCCAGTACTTC; CDR3: CASSPAGGGQVTQYF
V: TRBV7-2; size: .; D: TRBD1; J: TRBJ1-4; DNA: TGTGCCAGCAGCTGGACAGGAAATGAAGAACTGTTTTTT; CDR3: CASSWTGNEELFF
V: TRBV7-2; size: .; D: .; J: TRBJ2-3; DNA: TGTGCCAGCAGCCGGGACTTACTAACAGATACGCAGTATTTT; CDR3: CASSRDLLTDTQYF
V: TRBV19; size: .; D: .; J: TRBJ2-1; DNA: TGTGCCTCTAGGGGCGGTCCTAGCTCCTACAATGAGCAGTTCTTC; CDR3: CASRGGPSSYNEQFF
V: TRBV9; size: .; D: .; J: TRBJ2-1; DNA: TGTGCCAGCAGCGTTAACGGTTTCTGGAATGAGCAGTTCTTC; CDR3: CASSVNGFWNEQFF
V: TRBV7-8; size: few; D: .; J: TRBJ2-1; DNA: TGTGCCAGCAGCTTAGTTTCAGTCCATGAGCAGTTCTTC; CDR3: CASSLVSVHEQFF
V: TRBV30; size: .; D: .; J: TRBJ2-6; DNA: TGTGCCTCTGCACCTGGGGCCAACGTCCTGACTTTC; CDR3: CASAPGANVLTF
V: TRBV11-3; size: .; D: .; J: TRBJ2-1; DNA: TGTGCCAGCACCAAATTTCGGAGCTCCTACAATGAGCAGTTCTTC; CDR3: CASTKFRSSYNEQFF
V: TRBV5-1; size: .; D: TRBD2; J: TRBJ2-3; DNA: TGCGCCAGCAGCACCCCCGGGGCGGGGGGGACAGATACGCAGTATTTT; CDR3: CASSTPGAGGTDTQYF
V: TRBV11-3; size: .; D: .; J: TRBJ2-6; DNA: TGTGCCAGCAGCTATTACAGGGCTGGGGCCAACGTCCTGACTTTC; CDR3: CASSYYRAGANVLTF
V: TRBV27; size: .; D: TRBD2; J: TRBJ2-3; DNA: TGTGCCAGCAGCGAAACCGGGACTAGCGGGACCGTTGCAGATACGCAGTATTTT; CDR3: CASSETGTSGTVADTQYF
V: TRBV4-1; size: few; D: .; J: TRBJ1-4; DNA: TGCGCCAGCACCGACACCAGGGGTCCGGATGAAAAACTGTTTTTT; CDR3: CASTDTRGPDEKLFF
V: TRBV7-2; size: .; D: TRBD2; J: TRBJ2-1; DNA: TGTGCCAGCAGCGTCACTAGCGGGGGGGCCTACGAGCAGTTCTTC; CDR3: CASSVTSGGAYEQFF
V: TRBV20-1; size: .; D: .; J: TRBJ2-3; DNA: TGCAGTGCTAGACTGCCGACAGAAGATACGCAGTATTTT; CDR3: CSARLPTEDTQYF
V: TRBV6-2/TRBV6-3; size: .; D: TRBD2; J: TRBJ2-1; DNA: TGTGCCAGCAGGACTAGCGGCGGGGTCAATGAGCAGTTCTTC; CDR3: CASRTSGGVNEQFF
V: TRBV24-1; size: .; D: TRBD2; J: TRBJ2-5; DNA: TGTGCCACCAGTGATTCGCTCACTAGCGGGAGTCCTACTGAGCAGTACTTC; CDR3: CATSDSLTSGSPTEQYF
V: TRBV15; size: .; D: .; J: TRBJ2-7; DNA: TGTGCCACCAGCAGGGCCGGTTACGAGCAGTACTTC; CDR3: CATSRAGYEQYF
V: TRBV6-5; size: many; D: TRBD2; J: TRBJ2-1; DNA: TGTGCCAGCAGTCAACAACTAGCGCAGATTAAAAATGAGCAGTTCTTC; CDR3: CASSQQLAQIKNEQFF
V: TRBV4-3; size: .; D: TRBD1; J: TRBJ2-1; DNA: TGCGCCAGCAGCCAGAGGACAGGGGGTTTAACTATCAATGAGCAGTTCTTC; CDR3: CASSQRTGGLTINEQFF
V: TRBV12-3/TRBV12-4; size: .; D: .; J: TRBJ1-2; DNA: TGTGCCCGCACGCGGGAGAGGGGCTATGGCTACACCTTC; CDR3: CARTRERGYGYTF
V: TRBV3-1; size: .; D: .; J: TRBJ1-4; DNA: TGTGCCACCCTCCGCCCGGAGGGGAGGAATGAAAAACTGTTTTTT; CDR3: CATLRPEGRNEKLFF
V: TRBV11-2; size: .; D: TRBD2; J: TRBJ2-1; DNA: TGTGCCAGCAGCTTAACTAGCGGGAGTATCTCCTACAATGAGCAGTTCTTC; CDR3: CASSLTSGSISYNEQFF
V: TRBV29-1; size: .; D: .; J: TRBJ2-1; DNA: TGCAGCGTTGTTGAGGCGGAGACCCAGTTCTTC; CDR3: CSVVEAETQFF
V: TRBV28; size: .; D: .; J: TRBJ2-1; DNA: TGTGCCAGCAGTCATAATAACCTACGTCGCGAGCAGTTCTTC; CDR3: CASSHNNLRREQFF
V: TRBV13; size: .; D: .; J: TRBJ1-1; DNA: TGTGCCAGCAAGGCCGGCTGGGACACTGAAGCTTTCTTT; CDR3: CASKAGWDTEAFF
V: TRBV9; size: .; D: .; J: TRBJ2-5; DNA: TGTGCCAGCACCTCTCCGGGACGCTTACAAGAGACCCAGTACTTC; CDR3: CASTSPGRLQETQYF
V: TRBV19; size: .; D: .; J: TRBJ2-3; DNA: TGTGCCAGTAGTGGAGCGGATGGTACAGATACGCAGTATTTT; CDR3: CASSGADGTDTQYF
V: TRBV9; size: .; D: .; J: TRBJ2-5; DNA: TGTGCCGGCAGCGGGGAGGGGGACAAGAAGACCCAGTACTTC; CDR3: CAGSGEGDKKTQYF
V: TRBV27; size: few; D: .; J: TRBJ2-5; DNA: TGTGCCAGCAGTTCCCCGCCGAAGACCCAGTACTTC; CDR3: CASSSPPKTQYF
V: TRBV15; size: few; D: TRBD2; J: TRBJ2-1; DNA: TGTGCCACCAGCAGAGTTAGCGGGACCGACAATGAGCAGTTCTTC; CDR3: CATSRVSGTDNEQFF
V: TRBV6-1; size: .; D: .; J: TRBJ2-7; DNA: TGTGCCAGCAGTGTAGTAGGCAGCGGCTACGAGCAGTACTTC; CDR3: CASSVVGSGYEQYF
V: TRBV20-1; size: .; D: .; J: TRBJ2-3; DNA: TGCAGTGGCATGGACCAGCCAGGACATACGCAGTATTTT; CDR3: CSGMDQPGHTQYF
V: TRBV12-3/TRBV12-4; size: .; D: TRBD2; J: TRBJ2-7; DNA: TGTGCCAGCAGTTTACTAGCGGGAGTTAACCACGAGCAGTACTTC; CDR3: CASSLLAGVNHEQYF
V: TRBV6-2/TRBV6-3; size: many; D: .; J: TRBJ2-7; DNA: TGTGCCAGCAGTTACTCGGGGATCTACGAGCAGTACTTC; CDR3: CASSYSGIYEQYF
V: TRBV7-2; size: .; D: TRBD1; J: TRBJ2-7; DNA: TGTGCCAGCAGCTTAGGGTCAGGGGGCGTTTCCCGCTCCTACGAGCAGTACTTC; CDR3: CASSLGSGGVSRSYEQYF
V: TRBV6-6; size: .; D: .; J: TRBJ1-6; DNA: TGTGCCAGCACCGACGACCTAGATTCACCCCTCCACTTT; CDR3: CASTDDLDSPLHF
V: TRBV20-1; size: many; D: .; J: TRBJ2-6; DNA: TGCAGTGCTAGTTGGGTAGGGGCGGGAAAAGACTCTGGGGCCAACGTCCTGACTTTC; CDR3: CSASWVGAGKDSGANVLTF
V: TRBV5-1; size: .; D: .; J: TRBJ2-2; DNA: TGCGCCAGCAGCTTGGATGATGGGATTACCGGGGAGCTGTTTTTT; CDR3: CASSLDDGITGELFF
V: TRBV7-2; size: many; D: TRBD2; J: TRBJ2-1; DNA: TGTGCCAGCAGCCGAACTAGCGGGAGTAACAATGAGCAGTTCTTC; CDR3: CASSRTSGSNNEQFF
V: TRBV6-2/TRBV6-3; size: many; D: .; J: TRBJ2-1; DNA: TGTGCCAGCAGTATTGGACATTACTACAATGAGCAGTTCTTC; CDR3: CASSIGHYYNEQFF
V: TRBV7-9; size: few; D: .; J: TRBJ2-1; DNA: TGTGCCAGCAGTCCCCAAAGCGCTAGCTCCTACAATGAGCAGTTCTTC; CDR3: CASSPQSASSYNEQFF
V: TRBV7-2; size: .; D: TRBD1; J: TRBJ1-6; DNA: TGTGCCAGCAGCGTCCCGGGACAGGGTAATTCACCCCTCCACTTT; CDR3: CASSVPGQGNSPLHF
V: TRBV5-1; size: .; D: TRBD1; J: TRBJ2-5; DNA: TGCGCCAGCAGCGCCAGGACAGGACGAGTAATGGAGCAGTACTTC; CDR3: CASSARTGRVMEQYF
V: TRBV20-1; size: many; D: .; J: TRBJ1-2; DNA: TGCAGTGCTAGGACGAGGTTAGGGAACTATGGCTACACCTTC; CDR3: CSARTRLGNYGYTF